A few counts support the clone carrying this TCR beta chain. Antigen unknown. The sample belongs to a study of beta chain features in type 1 diabetes. In the study overall: Over all samples combined, over 85,000,000 sorted cells were examined. Findings and caveats of the study: For Type 1 diabetes patients, all four CD4+ subsets carried TCRB CDR3s that were moderately but significantly shorter. Insertions at VDJ junctions were less frequent in type 1 diabetes patients. These patients also deleted more nucleotides at the same junctions.

Sequenced material consisted of expressed TCRB transcripts (all of the isolated RNA was reverse transcribed). Sequencing produced, on average, roughly 980,000 reads for the stem cell-like memory T cell samples. Method: immunoSEQ multiplex PCR; TCRdb's copy keeps in-frame clones and lacks some. The data hold about 22,000 clones, with about 58% observed a single time. The CDR3 contains 15 residues. From germline, CDR1 is MNHNY and CDR2 SVGAGI (reference sequence). V lost 6 bases, J lost 4 bases, and 17 bases lay in between. The sequenced sample consisted of stem cell memory CD4+ T cells from blood. The J gene is TRBJ2-3, the V gene TRBV6-6; no clear D gene. The origin of this receptor is a man younger than 35 with type 1 diabetes. The CDR3 DNA follows: TGTGCCAGCAGCACCGCCTTAGGAGAGGCAGATACGCAGTATTTT. Its protein is CASSTALGEADTQYF.